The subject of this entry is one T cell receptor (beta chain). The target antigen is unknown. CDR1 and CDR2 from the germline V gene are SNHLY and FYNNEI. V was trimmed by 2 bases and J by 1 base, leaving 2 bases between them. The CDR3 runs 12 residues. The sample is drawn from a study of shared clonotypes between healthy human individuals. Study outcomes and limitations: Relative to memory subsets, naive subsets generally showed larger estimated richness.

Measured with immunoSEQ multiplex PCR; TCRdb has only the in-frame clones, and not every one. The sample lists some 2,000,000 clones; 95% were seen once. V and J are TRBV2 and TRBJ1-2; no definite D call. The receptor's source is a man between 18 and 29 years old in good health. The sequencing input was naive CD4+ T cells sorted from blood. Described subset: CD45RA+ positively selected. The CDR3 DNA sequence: TGTGCCAGCAGTGAAAGTAACTATGGCTACACCTTC. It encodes CASSESNYGYTF. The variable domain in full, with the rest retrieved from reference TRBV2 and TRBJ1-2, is EPEVTQTPSHQVTQMGQEVILRCVPISNHLYFYWYRQILGQKVEFLVSFYNNEISEKSEIFDDQFSVERPDGSNFTLKIRSTKLEDSAMYFCASSESNYGYTFGSGTRLTVV.